Detailed here is one T cell receptor beta chain. As yet, its antigen is unknown. The data are from a study of Ad26.COV2.S vaccination and SARS-CoV-2 variants. Findings of the study overall: In vaccinated individuals, spike-specific CD8+ and CD4+ T cell responses reportedly displayed substantial breadth.

Measured with immunoSEQ multiplex PCR; TCRdb has only the in-frame clones, and not every one. Among more than 85,000 clones, around 81% were seen once, and the ten largest hold roughly a sixth. CDR3 length: 14 amino acids. Germline V lookup: CDR1 SGDLS, CDR2 YYNGEE. Trimming removed 1 base from V and 0 bases from J, with 7 bases in between. The J gene is TRBJ2-5, the V gene TRBV9; D gene uncertain. Material: peripheral blood, obtained after recovery from COVID-19. The source is a human donor who had recovered from COVID-19. CDR3 loop: CASSVNQNQETQYF. CDR3 DNA: TGTGCCAGCAGCGTAAACCAAAACCAAGAGACCCAGTACTTC.